Many counts were recorded for the clone carrying this T cell receptor beta chain. These data originate in a study of T cells in Graves' hyperthyroidism and ophthalmopathy. Looked up from germline, CDR1 is SGHRS and CDR2 is YFSETQ. Trimming took 6 bases from V and 1 from J, leaving 10 bases between them. This CDR3 region has 13 residues. What was amplified from RNA transcripts were TCR beta CDR3 regions. A set of HTBI primers served as the primers for a first-round RT-PCR of the TCR CDR3. TCRdb itself ran the multiplex PCR reads through MiXCR, one entry per CDR3 protein. The sample includes about 300,000 distinct CDR3 sequences, around 25% of them seen just once.

The J gene is TRBJ2-5, the V gene TRBV5-1; D is perhaps TRBD2 (6 bases). The sample comprised blood. The sequence derives from a man in his forties with Graves' hyperthyroidism that later progressed to Graves' ophthalmopathy. The CDR3 coding sequence is TGCGCCAGCACCCGGGACTCCCAAGAGACCCAGTACTTC. Protein: CASTRDSQETQYF. The entire variable domain, with the rest obtained from reference TRBV5-1 and TRBJ2-5, is as follows: KAGVTQTPRYLIKTRGQQVTLSCSPISGHRSVSWYQQTPGQGLQFLFEYFSETQRNKGNFPGRFSGRQFSNSRSEMNVSTLELGDSALYLCASTRDSQETQYFGPGTRLLVL.